The 26 T cell receptor beta chains reported below all come from one sample, sequenced in a study of blood T cells in healthy people across ages. A second 7 to 11 cycle PCR used barcoded and J-beta primers. A single record per CDR3 protein comes from TCRdb applying MiXCR to the 5' RACE reads. The data hold about 670,000 distinct CDR3 sequences, with approximately 40% observed a single time. Sequencing input: blood. These receptors came from an elderly man in good health.

This clonotype has just a few counts. The gene calls are TRBV10-2 and TRBJ2-3; D not resolved. The CDR3 spans 14 residues. V lost 3 bases and J 1 base, leaving 8 bases between the germline ends. Germline V gives CDR1 WSHSY, CDR2 SAAADI. In DNA, the CDR3 is TGCGCCAGCAGTGAATTGGCGCGCACAGATACGCAGTATTTT. Amino acids: CASSELARTDTQYF.

This clonotype was recorded many times. This rearrangement joins TRBV12-3 or TRBV12-4 to TRBJ2-3; 14 positions match TRBD2. The CDR3 contains 18 residues. Losses at the gene ends were 6 bases for V and 4 bases for J; bases not matched to a gene: 12. The CDR3 DNA reads as TGTGCCAGCAGAAGATCGGGACTAGCGGGAGTCGGGGCAGATACGCAGTATTTT. It is translated as CASRRSGLAGVGADTQYF.

About this clonotype itself: A much larger clone lies a single base off, so this may be a read error. This chain uses TRBV29-1 with TRBJ1-2; D is uncertain. The CDR3 loop spans 12 amino acids. Between the trimmed V and J ends, which lost 4 bases and 2 bases, there was a span of 8 bases. Looked up from germline, CDR1 is SQVTM and CDR2 is ANQGSEA. In nucleotides, the CDR3 is TGCAGCGTTGTTGGCAGGAACTATGGCTACACCTTC. Protein sequence: CSVVGRNYGYTF. The whole variable domain, remainder taken from reference TRBV29-1 and TRBJ1-2, is SAVISQKPSRDICQRGTSLTIQCQVDSQVTMMFWYRQQPGQSLTLIATANQGSEATYESGFVIDKFPISRPNLTFSTLTVSNMSPEDSSIYLCSVVGRNYGYTFGSGTRLTVV.

The chain joins TRBV6-5 to TRBJ1-1, with no clear D. Germline V CDR1 and CDR2: MNHEY, SVGAGI. V was cut by 0 bases and J by 0 bases, with 11 bases left in between. The CDR3 consists of 16 residues. The CDR3 bases are TGTGCCAGCAGTTACTCGAGTACCAGGATGAACACTGAAGCTTTCTTT. Protein: CASSYSSTRMNTEAFF.

In this sample, this clonotype turned up a few times. This chain links TRBV28 with TRBJ1-5; D is unclear. The CDR3 loop spans 12 amino acids. The germline V and J ends were trimmed by 4 bases and 5 bases, with 6 bases remaining between them. The germline V gene encodes CDR1 MDHEN and CDR2 SYDVKM. The CDR3 nucleotides are TGTGCCAGCAGTTCCGTCGATCAGCCCCAGCATTTT. Its translation is CASSSVDQPQHF.

This clonotype was seen repeatedly, ten times or more. The chain is built from TRBV29-1 and TRBJ2-3; possibly TRBD2 for D (6 bases). With 4 bases removed from V and 0 bases from J, the gap between germline ends came to 11 bases. This CDR3 contains 14 residues. Germline V gene data show CDR1 as SQVTM and CDR2 as ANQGSEA. The CDR3 sequence: CSVGVGTSTDTQYF. The CDR3 DNA sequence: TGCAGCGTTGGGGTCGGGACTAGCACAGATACGCAGTATTTT.

The chain employs TRBV9 and TRBJ2-1; perhaps TRBD2 as D (7 bases). Germline CDR1 and CDR2: SGDLS and YYNGEE. The CDR3 consists of 14 residues. V dropped 4 bases and J dropped 8 bases, with 16 bases sitting between them. As DNA, the CDR3 is TGTGCCAGCAGCCCGCAGGGGAGGGCCGATGAGCAGTTCTTC. Translated, it gives CASSPQGRADEQFF.

The chain carries TRBV18 and TRBJ2-4, with D possibly being TRBD2 (6 bases). The ends were cut back, 1 base at V and 8 bases at J, with 15 bases in the middle. The CDR3 sequence is 15 residues long. In germline, CDR1 is KGHSH, CDR2 LQKENI. The CDR3 loop reads CASSPRQGGEDIQYF. In nucleotides, the CDR3 is TGTGCCAGCTCACCACGGCAGGGTGGGGAGGACATTCAGTACTTC.

The CDR3 protein is CASRTSGSIWFF. CDR3 bases: TGTGCCAGCAGGACTAGCGGGAGCATTTGGTTCTTC. J is TRBJ2-1 and V is TRBV27; TRBD2 matches 12 bases. V was clipped by 6 bases and J by 15 bases; unmatched bases: 6. This CDR3 comprises 12 residues. CDR1 and CDR2 (germline): MNHEY, SMNVEV (reference sequence).

This clonotype was counted a few times. The chain uses TRBV20-1 and TRBJ2-3; a possible D gene is TRBD1 (6 bases). From germline, CDR1 is DFQATT and CDR2 SNEGSKA (reference sequence). Trimming left V 7 bases short and J 3 bases short, with 11 bases between. The CDR3 loop spans 12 amino acids. CDR3 residues: CSVGQQTDTQYF. As DNA, the CDR3 is TGCAGTGTCGGACAGCAAACAGATACGCAGTATTTT.

The J gene is TRBJ2-7, the V gene TRBV6-4, with D maybe TRBD2 (5 bases). Matching the DNA end better, TRBJ2-5 makes the J call doubtful. Germline V gene lookup returns CDR1 MRHNA and CDR2 SNTAGT. This CDR3 has 13 amino acids. The chain's CDR3 is CASARDLGETQYF. As DNA, the CDR3 is TGTGCCAGCGCCCGGGATTTGGGAGAGACCCAGTACTTC.

V usage is TRBV29-1 and J usage is TRBJ2-7, with D possibly called TRBD1 or TRBD2 (5 bases each). Germline V lookup: CDR1 SQVTM, CDR2 ANQGSEA. Trimming stripped 6 bases from V and 7 bases from J, with 28 bases between. The CDR3 is 16 amino acids. CDR3 amino acids: CSVAPGPTLLYNEQYF. CDR3 in DNA: TGCAGCGTCGCGCCGGGGCCTACCCTCCTCTACAATGAGCAGTACTTC.

The chain is built from TRBV7-2 and TRBJ2-1; 13 bases are shared with TRBD2. J gave up 4 bases and V 5 bases, and 5 bases lay outside the gene matches. This CDR3 is 16 amino acids long. Germline loops: CDR1 SGHTA, CDR2 FQGNSA. CDR3 in DNA: TGTGCCAGCAGCATGTCACTAGCGGGAGGGTACAATGAGCAGTTCTTC. It encodes CASSMSLAGGYNEQFF.

The genes are TRBV20-1 and TRBJ2-1; 10 bases agree with TRBD2. The better agreement between TRBJ2-7 and the DNA end casts doubt on the J call. The CDR3 runs to 14 residues. Germline CDR1 reads DFQATT; CDR2 reads SNEGSKA (reference sequence). In DNA form, the CDR3 reads TGCAGTATCGAGGCTAGCGGGAGATACAATGAGCAGTACTTC. This gives the protein CSIEASGRYNEQYF.

The J gene is TRBJ1-5, the V gene TRBV4-2, with unresolved D. The germline CDR1 and CDR2 sequences are LGHNA and YNFKEQ. The CDR3 contains 13 residues. Trimming removed 6 bases from V and 2 bases from J, with 8 bases in between. The CDR3: CASRGLGNQPQHF. DNA of the CDR3: TGTGCCAGCAGGGGATTGGGCAATCAGCCCCAGCATTTT.

The CDR3 sequence is CASSQDNNYEQYF. The CDR3 DNA follows: TGCGCCAGCAGCCAAGATAACAACTACGAGCAGTACTTC. The genes are TRBV4-1 and TRBJ2-7; D gene ambiguous. Germline V gene sequence: CDR1 MGHRA, CDR2 YSYEKL. Trimming took off 0 bases at V and 3 bases at J, with 6 bases between the two ends. The CDR3 sequence is 13 residues long.

The V and J genes are TRBV14 and TRBJ2-1; 7 nucleotides align to TRBD2. The CDR3 length is 13 residues. Germline assignment: CDR1 SGHDN and CDR2 FVKESK. V gave up 3 bases and J gave up 10 bases; unmatched junction bases: 6. The CDR3 is CASSQGGVAEQFF. DNA for the CDR3: TGTGCCAGCAGCCAGGGGGGGGTGGCCGAGCAGTTCTTC.

The rearrangement uses TRBV12-3 or TRBV12-4 and TRBJ2-1; 11 bases are shared with TRBD2. The CDR3 loop spans 15 amino acids. V shed 3 bases, J shed 10 bases, and the junction held 8 bases outside the gene matches. The CDR3 bases are TGTGCCAGCAGTTTTGGGCTAGCGGGAGGCGGGGAGCAGTTCTTC. This gives the protein CASSFGLAGGGEQFF.

Here the CDR3 DNA reads TGTGCCAGCAGCCAAGGGGCGACGGCACAAGAGACCCAGTACTTC. Residues: CASSQGATAQETQYF. The V call is TRBV11-2, the J call TRBJ2-5; tentatively, D is TRBD1 (5 bases). The CDR3 length is 15 residues. The V gene's germline CDR1 is SGHAT and CDR2 FQNNGV. Trimming cost V 5 bases and J 2 bases, with 15 bases left between them.

In the case of this clonotype: Its ends do not fully match the called genes, so a read error is possible. The chain has TRBV7-8 and TRBJ2-1; weak D call: TRBD2 (7 bases). This CDR3 is built from 15 residues. Germline assignment: CDR1 SGHVS and CDR2 FQNEAQ. CDR3 loop: CASKMGGGPYDEQFF. Written as DNA, the CDR3 is TGTGCCAGCAAAATGGGGGGGGGCCCCTACGATGAGCAGTTCTTC.

As regards this clonotype: One junction end does not reproduce the germline sequence, and a read error may be involved. The genes are TRBV6-2 or TRBV6-3 and TRBJ2-7, with D perhaps assigned TRBD1 or TRBD2 (5 bases each). This CDR3 contains 15 residues. Germline assignment: CDR1 MNHEY and CDR2 SVGEGT. CDR3 loop: CASSDGTASSHEQYF. The CDR3 DNA sequence: TGTGCCAGCAGTGACGGGACGGCGAGCTCCCACGAGCAGTACTTC.

The chain recombines TRBV5-1 with TRBJ2-1; 10 nucleotides agree with TRBD2. The better agreement between TRBJ2-7 and the DNA end casts doubt on the J call. This CDR3 has 15 residues. Germline V lookup: CDR1 SGHRS, CDR2 YFSETQ. For the CDR3, the DNA is TGCGCCAGCAGCACGCTAGCGGGAGCCTACAATGAGCAGTACTTC. As protein: CASSTLAGAYNEQYF.

The V call is TRBV14, the J call TRBJ2-5; 10 bases agree with TRBD1. CDR3 length: 15 residues. The V segment lost 5 bases and the J segment 3 bases; nucleotides outside the gene matches: 6. Germline-derived CDR1 and CDR2 are SGHDN and FVKESK. CDR3 nucleotides: TGTGCCAGCAGCGAAACCGGGACAGGGGAAGAGACCCAGTACTTC. Translating gives CASSETGTGEETQYF.

The J gene is TRBJ2-4, the V gene TRBV3-1; 10 nucleotides agree with TRBD2. The end of the DNA is better explained by TRBJ2-7, so the J call may be wrong. Germline loops: CDR1 LGHDT, CDR2 YNNKEL (reference sequence). The CDR3 is made up of 14 amino acids. The CDR3 is CASSPRTSGSEQYF. The CDR3 coding sequence is TGTGCCAGCAGCCCTAGGACTAGCGGCTCCGAGCAGTACTTC.

The chain couples TRBV11-2 to TRBJ2-7, with unresolved D. CDR3 length: 23 amino acids. CDR1 and CDR2 from the germline V gene are SGHAT and FQNNGV. Trimming took off 5 bases at V and 1 base at J, with 39 bases between the two ends. The chain's CDR3 is CASSKLSRGVWGMQNPPSYEQYF. CDR3 nucleotides: TGTGCCAGCAGCAAACTAAGTAGAGGTGTCTGGGGAATGCAGAACCCACCATCCTACGAGCAGTACTTC.

On this clonotype itself: This may arise from a read error, as a much more abundant clone is one base away. The chain joins TRBV28 to TRBJ2-1; D not resolved. The CDR3 totals 15 residues. Between the trimmed V and J ends, which lost 2 bases and 10 bases, there was a span of 18 bases. The germline V gene encodes CDR1 MDHEN and CDR2 SYDVKM. CDR3 sequence (DNA): TGTGCCAGCAGTTTAGAAGTGGCCACCTCCTACGAGCAGTTCTTC. Translation gives CASSLEVATSYEQFF.